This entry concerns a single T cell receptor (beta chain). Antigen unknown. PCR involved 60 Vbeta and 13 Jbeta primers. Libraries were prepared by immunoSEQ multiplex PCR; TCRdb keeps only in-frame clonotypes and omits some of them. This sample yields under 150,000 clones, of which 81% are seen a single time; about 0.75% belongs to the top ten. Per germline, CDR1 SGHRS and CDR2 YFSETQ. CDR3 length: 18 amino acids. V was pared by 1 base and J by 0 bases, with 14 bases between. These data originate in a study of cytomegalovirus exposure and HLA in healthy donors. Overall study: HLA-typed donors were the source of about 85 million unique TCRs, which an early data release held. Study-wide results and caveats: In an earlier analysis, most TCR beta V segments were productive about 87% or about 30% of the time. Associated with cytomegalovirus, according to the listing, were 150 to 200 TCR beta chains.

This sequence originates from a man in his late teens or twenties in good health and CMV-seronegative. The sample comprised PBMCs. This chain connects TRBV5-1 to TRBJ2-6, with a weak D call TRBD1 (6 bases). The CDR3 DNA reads TGCGCCAGCAGCTTGATTGGGACACCTACCTCTGGGGCCAACGTCCTGACTTTC. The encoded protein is CASSLIGTPTSGANVLTF.